A selection of T cell receptor beta chains follows, all from one sample in a study of T-cell reconstitution after alpha-beta-depleted transplantation in children. TCRdb independently ran MiXCR on the PCR reads; one entry per CDR3 protein. The sample contains almost 500,000 distinct CDR3 sequences, under 15% of which appear only once. This specimen was PBMCs from the stem cell graft donor, taken from the stem cell graft. All receptors come from a human donor who donated a stem cell graft to a child with combined immunodeficiency. Both conserved end residues are part of each CDR3. A D gene is named only where the DNA matches it firmly. Size values are once, few and many counts, or a class for expanded clones, and some rows have none.

TRBJ2-1,TRBV9,many,TRBD2,TGTGCCAGCAGCGTAAAAGCGGCGGGGGGCCCACGGTTCTTC,CASSVKAAGGPRFF
TRBJ2-6,TRBV7-2,NA,NA,TGTGCCAGCAGCTTAGAGACCTCTGGGGCCAACGTCCTGACTTTC,CASSLETSGANVLTF
TRBJ2-7,TRBV7-3,NA,NA,TGTGCCAGCAGCTTAAATAGGGCAGGTCAAGCGGGGCAGTACTTC,CASSLNRAGQAGQYF
TRBJ2-3,TRBV7-2,NA,NA,TGTGCCAGCAGCCCTCGCCTAGGGAGGACAGATACGCAGTATTTT,CASSPRLGRTDTQYF
TRBJ2-5,TRBV12-3/TRBV12-4,few,TRBD1,TGTGCCAGCAGCCGCATTGGGACAGGGAGGAAGGCAGGCCAAGAGACCCAGTACTTC,CASSRIGTGRKAGQETQYF
TRBJ2-1,TRBV4-1,few,TRBD1,TGCGCCAGCGGGAGACAGGGGGAATACAATGAGCAGTTCTTC,CASGRQGEYNEQFF
TRBJ2-1,TRBV5-1,many,TRBD1,TGCGCCAGCAGGGACAGGGTAGATGAGCAGTTCTTC,CASRDRVDEQFF
TRBJ2-1,TRBV7-6,NA,NA,TGTGCCAGCAGCTTAGGGGGGTGGGTTGAGCAGTTCTTC,CASSLGGWVEQFF
TRBJ2-1,TRBV10-3,many,NA,TGTGCCATCAGTGGATCCCGGGACCCCCAGTTCTTC,CAISGSRDPQFF
TRBJ1-1,TRBV29-1,many,NA,TGCAGCGTTGAGGGCTGGACAGAAGTGAACACTGAAGCTTTCTTT,CSVEGWTEVNTEAFF
TRBJ1-5,TRBV20-1,NA,NA,TGCAGTGCTAGAGTTATTGAAGGAGTCCCTTATCAGCCCCAGCATTTT,CSARVIEGVPYQPQHF
TRBJ2-6,TRBV6-1,NA,NA,TGTGCCAGCACCCCCGGAAGGGACTCTGGGGCCAACGTCCTGACTTTC,CASTPGRDSGANVLTF
TRBJ2-5,TRBV11-2,few,TRBD1,TGTGCCAGCAGCTTAGGTCAGGGGGTGGGAGAGACCCAGTACTTC,CASSLGQGVGETQYF
TRBJ2-1,TRBV12-3/TRBV12-4,few,TRBD2,TGTGCCAGCAGTCGACCTAGCGGGGGGTCCTACAATGAGCAGTTCTTC,CASSRPSGGSYNEQFF
TRBJ2-3,TRBV7-9,few,NA,TGTGCCAGCAGCTTAACGACGGATTTCACAGATACGCAGTATTTT,CASSLTTDFTDTQYF
TRBJ2-1,TRBV5-1,few,TRBD2,TGCGCCAGCAGCGCCGGGACTAGCGGGAGGTACAATGAGCAGTTCTTC,CASSAGTSGRYNEQFF
TRBJ2-7,TRBV5-6,many,TRBD2,TGTGCCAGCAGACCATATTGGGAGGGCCACGAGCAGTACTTC,CASRPYWEGHEQYF
TRBJ2-7,TRBV12-3/TRBV12-4,few,TRBD1,TGTGCCAGCACCCTGACCGGGACAGGGGTTTCTGTGCAGTACTTC,CASTLTGTGVSVQYF
TRBJ2-5,TRBV10-3,few,NA,TGTGCCATCAGTGAGATCCCCCAGGATTATACAGAGACCCAGTACTTC,CAISEIPQDYTETQYF
TRBJ2-3,TRBV12-3/TRBV12-4,many,NA,TGTGCCAGCAGTTTAGCGCGCGCGACAGATACGCAGTATTTT,CASSLARATDTQYF
TRBJ2-1,TRBV6-2/TRBV6-3,few,NA,TGTGCCAGCAGTTACTCTCTTCACAATGAGCAGTTCTTC,CASSYSLHNEQFF
TRBJ2-1,TRBV12-3/TRBV12-4,many,NA,TGTGCCAGCAGACCGAGCGGGCCTTACAATGAGCAGTTCTTC,CASRPSGPYNEQFF
TRBJ1-2,TRBV12-3/TRBV12-4,many,NA,TGTGCCAGCAGCTTAACAGGGTTTGGTAGCTATGGCTACACCTTC,CASSLTGFGSYGYTF
TRBJ2-7,TRBV7-9,many,TRBD2,TGTGCCACCGGGGGTAGCGGGAGCTCCTACGAGCAGTACTTC,CATGGSGSSYEQYF
TRBJ2-1,TRBV12-3/TRBV12-4,many,TRBD2,TGTGCCAGCAGTTTGTTGGGGAGCGGGATCTCCTACAATGAGCAGTTCTTC,CASSLLGSGISYNEQFF
TRBJ2-1,TRBV5-1,NA,TRBD1,TGCGCCAGCAGCCCCACATCGGGACAGCCAAACAATGAGCAGTTCTTC,CASSPTSGQPNNEQFF
TRBJ1-5,TRBV2,NA,NA,TGTGCCAGTAAGGATTTATATAGCAATCAGCCCCAGCATTTT,CASKDLYSNQPQHF
TRBJ2-5,TRBV29-1,few,NA,TGCAGCGTTGGGACTCAAGAGACCCAGTACTTC,CSVGTQETQYF
TRBJ2-1,TRBV2,NA,NA,TGTGCCAGCAGTGAAGAGGGTACGGGGGGCGTCTACAATGAGCAGTTCTTC,CASSEEGTGGVYNEQFF
TRBJ1-1,TRBV4-3,many,NA,TGCGCCAGCAGCCGTCGGGCGGCAAACACTGAAGCTTTCTTT,CASSRRAANTEAFF
TRBJ1-4,TRBV19,NA,NA,TGTGCCAGCAAACCTATTCGGGCCGGTGAAAAACTGTTTTTT,CASKPIRAGEKLFF
TRBJ1-1,TRBV7-9,NA,NA,TGTGCCAGCAGCCAGTCTCTTGGGATGAACACTGAAGCTTTCTTT,CASSQSLGMNTEAFF
TRBJ2-7,TRBV4-2,NA,TRBD1,TGTGCCAGCAGCCAGGAACAGGGGAGCTCTTACGAGCAGTACTTC,CASSQEQGSSYEQYF
TRBJ1-1,TRBV7-9,few,NA,TGTGCCAGCAGCCAACGGGTGTCGGGTTACACTGAAGCTTTCTTT,CASSQRVSGYTEAFF
TRBJ1-4,TRBV7-8,NA,TRBD1,TGTGCCAGCAGCTTAGCAGGCGACAGGGGCACCTTTACTAATGAAAAACTGTTTTTT,CASSLAGDRGTFTNEKLFF
TRBJ2-1,TRBV7-9,NA,NA,TGTGCCAGCACCCTCGGGGGCTACAATGAGCAGTTCTTC,CASTLGGYNEQFF
TRBJ2-7,TRBV27,few,NA,TGTGCCAGCAGTTTATCGATGGGCCGATCCTACGAGCAGTACTTC,CASSLSMGRSYEQYF
TRBJ2-1,TRBV7-7,few,NA,TGTGCTAGCAGCTTATTGGGGGGTGATTTAGATGAGCAGTTCTTC,CASSLLGGDLDEQFF
TRBJ2-7,TRBV29-1,many,NA,TGCAGCGTTGGGGGCAGGAACTCCTACGAGCAGTACTTC,CSVGGRNSYEQYF
TRBJ2-1,TRBV5-5,NA,NA,TGTGCCAGCAGCTCGGAATGGGGGTCCTACAATGAGCAGTTCTTC,CASSSEWGSYNEQFF
TRBJ1-2,TRBV5-6,few,NA,TGTGCCAGCAGCTTTATATCGGATATACCTAACTATGGCTACACCTTC,CASSFISDIPNYGYTF
TRBJ2-7,TRBV12-3/TRBV12-4,many,NA,TGTGCCAGCAGCTATTTGACGGGCACCTACGAGCAGTACTTC,CASSYLTGTYEQYF
TRBJ2-7,TRBV11-2,many,NA,TGTGCCAGCAGCCCCCGGGCCAACCCATTGGACGAGCAGTACTTC,CASSPRANPLDEQYF
TRBJ2-3,TRBV20-1,many,NA,TGCAGTGCTAGAGCAGGTGGGGGCCACACAGATACGCAGTATTTT,CSARAGGGHTDTQYF
TRBJ1-4,TRBV29-1,NA,NA,TGCAGCGTCCGAGTCGGCGCAACTAATGAAAAACTGTTTTTT,CSVRVGATNEKLFF
TRBJ2-3,TRBV30,NA,NA,TGTGCCTGGAGTCTCTTCGGGGGTACGCAGTATTTT,CAWSLFGGTQYF
TRBJ2-7,TRBV4-3,many,NA,TGCGCCAGCAGCCATAGGGTTTTCTACGAGCAGTACTTC,CASSHRVFYEQYF
TRBJ2-7,TRBV18,NA,NA,TGTGCCAGCTCCATTGGAGACAGCCAGGGCGAGCAGTACTTC,CASSIGDSQGEQYF
TRBJ1-5,TRBV18,NA,NA,TGTGCCAGCTCACCACCTTCAACAGGGCGCAATCAGCCCCAGCATTTT,CASSPPSTGRNQPQHF
TRBJ2-1,TRBV12-3/TRBV12-4,few,TRBD2,TGTGCCAGCACCCTCCGACTAGCGGATTACAATGAGCAGTTCTTC,CASTLRLADYNEQFF
TRBJ2-1,TRBV20-1,NA,TRBD2,TGCAGTGCTAGAGCCCCCTCTAGCGGGAGTGTCACGTTCTTC,CSARAPSSGSVTFF
TRBJ1-2,TRBV9,NA,NA,TGTGCCAGCACAGGGGTGAGCGGCTACACCTTC,CASTGVSGYTF
TRBJ2-7,TRBV15,many,NA,TGTGCCACCACCAAAGAGCTAATGGCAGGGAACTCCTACGAGCAGTACTTC,CATTKELMAGNSYEQYF
TRBJ1-6,TRBV11-2,NA,NA,TGTGCCAGCAGTTCCTGGACAGATCGATATAATTCACCCCTCCACTTT,CASSSWTDRYNSPLHF
TRBJ2-3,TRBV5-6,few,NA,TGTGCCAGCAGCTTGTGGGCTAGCCCAGATACGCAGTATTTT,CASSLWASPDTQYF
TRBJ1-4,TRBV5-1,NA,NA,TGCGCCAGCAGCTTGGACAGCTTTGCAACTAATGAAAAACTGTTTTTT,CASSLDSFATNEKLFF
TRBJ1-1,TRBV27,NA,NA,TGTGCCAGCAGTTGGGGCCGGAGGGCTGAAGCTTTCTTT,CASSWGRRAEAFF
TRBJ2-7,TRBV12-3/TRBV12-4,NA,NA,TGTGCCAGCAGCCCGAATCATTCCAGCGAGCAGTACTTC,CASSPNHSSEQYF
TRBJ2-1,TRBV18,many,TRBD2,TGTGCCAGCTCACCACGGTGGACTAGCGGCCACCCTTACAATGAGCAGTTCTTC,CASSPRWTSGHPYNEQFF
TRBJ1-2,TRBV25-1,many,NA,TGTGCCAGCAGTGAATACGGCACCCCCGGTGGTGGCTACACCTTC,CASSEYGTPGGGYTF